The 5 T cell receptor beta chains below all came from one sample that was sequenced in a study of T cell responses to AZD1222 COVID-19 vaccine. Clones were sequenced by immunoSEQ multiplex PCR, and TCRdb holds only the in-frame ones, with some missing. The sample lists some 120,000 clones; roughly 88% were seen once. Sequenced here: peripheral blood, sampled on day 0 of AZD1222 vaccination. These receptors came from an adult in good health.

The chain has TRBV15 and TRBJ1-2; D is unresolved. Trimming pared 0 bases from V and 4 bases from J, leaving 12 bases between. The CDR3 runs 15 residues. The germline gives CDR1 LNHNV, CDR2 YYDKDF (reference sequence). The CDR3 coding sequence is TGTGCCACCAGCAGAGAAGAGGATCTCGTCTATGGCTACACCTTC. This encodes CATSREEDLVYGYTF.

V and J are TRBV24-1 and TRBJ1-3; possible D gene TRBD1, 6 bases. The ends were cut back, 2 bases at V and 2 bases at J, with 12 bases in the middle. The CDR3 consists of 16 residues. Germline V lookup: CDR1 KGHDR, CDR2 SFDVKD. The DNA of the CDR3 is TGTGCCACCAGTGATTGGGTTCCAGGGGCTGGAAACACCATATATTTT. This gives the protein CATSDWVPGAGNTIYF.

The rearrangement links TRBV27 to TRBJ1-3, with D perhaps matching TRBD1 (5 bases). CDR1 and CDR2 (germline): MNHEY, SMNVEV (reference sequence). CDR3 length: 14 residues. The V gene lost 7 bases and the J gene lost 0 bases, with 10 bases spanning the gap. The CDR3 nucleotides are TGTGCCAGCATGAAAGGGACCTCTGGAAACACCATATATTTT. Translation: CASMKGTSGNTIYF.

The chain employs TRBV3-1 (or the pseudogene TRBV3-2) and TRBJ2-1, with TRBD1 matching 8 bases. Germline V gene sequence: CDR1 LGHDT, CDR2 YNNKEL (reference sequence). The CDR3 runs to 15 residues. The trim removed 2 bases at V and 4 bases at J, leaving 4 bases unmatched. CDR3 residues: CASSQPRQGYNEQFF. The CDR3 region has the DNA TGTGCCAGCAGCCAACCAAGACAGGGGTACAATGAGCAGTTCTTC.

The rearrangement links TRBV7-8 to TRBJ1-2; weak D call: TRBD1 (5 bases). CDR3 length: 14 residues. Germline V CDR1 and CDR2: SGHVS, FQNEAQ. With 5 bases removed from V and 4 bases from J, the gap between germline ends came to 14 bases. This CDR3 is CASSLGPALYGYTF. Written as DNA, the CDR3 is TGTGCCAGCAGCCTGGGACCGGCCCTCTATGGCTACACCTTC.